These T cell receptor beta chains were read from a single sample in a study of regulatory T cells in long-lasting Graves disease. TCRdb re-called the multiplex PCR reads through MiXCR, storing one row per CDR3 protein. The sample records 450,000 or so distinct CDR3 sequences, less than 25% being singletons. The material was peripheral blood mononuclear cells (PBMCs), obtained when the disease was refractory, from a patient treated with antithyroid drugs. Receptor source: a female donor with Graves disease. Both conserved end residues are part of each CDR3.

V gene,J gene,CDR3 protein
TRBV19,TRBJ2-2,CASRERGGTGELFF
TRBV19,TRBJ1-1,CASSIGTPNTEAFF
TRBV2,TRBJ2-2,CASSVGAGELFF
TRBV20-1,TRBJ2-2,CSASGLAGGGTGELFF
TRBV27,TRBJ2-7,CASSLSWGRGYEQYF
TRBV4-1,TRBJ1-1,CASRSIGRGGEAFF
TRBV28,TRBJ1-1,CASSLSGGSISEAFF
TRBV6-2/TRBV6-3,TRBJ2-1,CASNGNEQFF
TRBV11-2,TRBJ2-2,CASSLDRRGVFFRELFF
TRBV7-3,TRBJ1-1,CASSLDQQEAFF
TRBV6-5,TRBJ1-1,CASSSPWGGTEAFF
TRBV20-1,TRBJ1-1,CSAPLGGENTEAFF
TRBV28,TRBJ2-7,CASSLGLAGAEEQYF
TRBV29-1,TRBJ2-2,CSVEQFNTGELFF
TRBV6-5,TRBJ2-2,CAGSYGATGELFF
TRBV7-8,TRBJ2-5,CASNGGAGTQYF
TRBV13,TRBJ2-7,CASSMQGGSYEQYF
TRBV5-6,TRBJ1-2,CASSWTGQGVNYGYTF
TRBV19,TRBJ2-7,CASSVRQGGDEQYF
TRBV11-2,TRBJ1-5,CASSLLSGRPQHF
TRBV29-1,TRBJ1-1,CSVDWTTEAFF
TRBV6-1,TRBJ1-2,CASSSKFGQGIESDYGYTF
TRBV7-3,TRBJ2-2,CASSLNLNTGELFF
TRBV4-3,TRBJ1-1,CASSQVWKDTEAFF
TRBV12-3/TRBV12-4,TRBJ1-1,CASSFRGGTEAFF
TRBV12-3/TRBV12-4,TRBJ1-1,CASSLGGPDTEAFF
TRBV12-3/TRBV12-4,TRBJ2-1,CASRETSGPYNEQFF
TRBV27,TRBJ2-7,CASSFGGLAGREQYF
TRBV10-3,TRBJ1-2,CAISESEGGDGYTF
TRBV7-2,TRBJ2-4,CASSLGETGGAAKNIQYF
TRBV12-3/TRBV12-4,TRBJ1-6,CASRSFQGVSPLHF
TRBV7-8,TRBJ2-2,CASSAAGLFNTGELFF
TRBV30,TRBJ1-1,CAWSPRGGSRDTEAFF
TRBV18,TRBJ2-2,CASSPFTQSNTGELFF
TRBV28,TRBJ2-3,CASSFSLPQDTQYF
TRBV2,TRBJ2-1,CASSEDFPSGRGYNEQFF
TRBV20-1,TRBJ1-5,CSARDWAGQGTVNQPQHF
TRBV20-1,TRBJ2-3,CSAVAGSSSGGTDTQYF
TRBV30,TRBJ1-6,CAWSVLRDNSPLHF
TRBV7-6,TRBJ2-7,CASSGLAGSLYEQYF
TRBV28,TRBJ2-7,CASSLLGTGPYEQYF
TRBV7-2,TRBJ1-1,CATMTEWDTEAFF
TRBV4-3,TRBJ2-7,CASSQFGQGVGEQYF
TRBV15,TRBJ1-5,CATSRDSGGGQPQHF
TRBV5-4,TRBJ2-2,CASSSAEGIRTGELFF
TRBV6-5,TRBJ2-4,CASSYSKGGLEDIQYF
TRBV28,TRBJ1-4,CATGGSAGNEKLFF
TRBV5-1,TRBJ2-5,CASSPQTTGLQTQYF